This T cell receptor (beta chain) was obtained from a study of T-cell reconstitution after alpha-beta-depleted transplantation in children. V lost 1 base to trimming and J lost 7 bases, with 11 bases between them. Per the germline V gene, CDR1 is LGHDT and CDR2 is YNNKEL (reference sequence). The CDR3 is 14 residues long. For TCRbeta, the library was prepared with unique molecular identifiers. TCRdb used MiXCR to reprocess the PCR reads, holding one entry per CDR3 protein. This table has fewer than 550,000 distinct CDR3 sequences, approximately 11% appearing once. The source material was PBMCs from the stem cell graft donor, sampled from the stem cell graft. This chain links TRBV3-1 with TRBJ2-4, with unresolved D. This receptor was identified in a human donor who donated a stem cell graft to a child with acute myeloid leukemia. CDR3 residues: CASSQGQIINIQYF. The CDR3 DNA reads TGTGCCAGCAGCCAAGGGCAGATTATCAACATTCAGTACTTC.